Below, 9 T cell receptor beta chains from the same sample are listed, as sequenced in a study of blood T cells in healthy people across ages. For the second PCR, which ran for about 7 to 11 cycles, a sample-barcoded 5' primer and a J-beta primer mix were used. Via MiXCR, TCRdb re-called the 5' RACE reads, giving one row per CDR3 protein. The sample lists nearly 800,000 distinct CDR3 sequences; roughly three fifths were seen once. The source material was blood. These receptors were obtained from a man in his forties in good health.

The chain couples TRBV24-1 to TRBJ1-5, with D unclear. Germline V CDR1 and CDR2: KGHDR, SFDVKD. The CDR3 runs to 15 residues. Trimming left V 2 bases short and J 0 bases short, with 7 bases between. Here the CDR3 reads CATSDSPGSNQPQHF. The CDR3 coding sequence is TGTGCCACCAGTGATTCTCCAGGTAGCAATCAGCCCCAGCATTTT.

Written as DNA, the CDR3 is TGTGCCAGCAGCCCCCAGACTAGCGCGGCAGATACGCAGTATTTT. The encoded protein is CASSPQTSAADTQYF. J is TRBJ2-3 and V is TRBV7-2; 8 bases are a match to TRBD2. Looked up from germline, CDR1 is SGHTA and CDR2 is FQGNSA. The J segment lost 4 bases and the V segment lost 5 bases, leaving 8 bases of the junction unmatched. The CDR3 has 15 amino acids. The entire variable domain, with the rest obtained from reference TRBV7-2 and TRBJ2-3, is as follows: GAGVSQSPSNKVTEKGKDVELRCDPISGHTALYWYRQSLGQGLEFLIYFQGNSAPDKSGLPSDRFSAERTGGSVSTLTIQRTQQEDSAVYLCASSPQTSAADTQYFGPGTRLTVL.

This clonotype was counted a few times. The chain carries TRBV28 and TRBJ2-7; D might be TRBD2 (5 bases). V dropped 7 bases and J dropped 3 bases, with 16 bases sitting between them. This CDR3 has 14 residues. CDR1 and CDR2 from the germline V gene are MDHEN and SYDVKM. This CDR3 is CASTRSSGIYEQYF. In DNA form, the CDR3 reads TGTGCCAGCACGCGTTCGTCGGGGATCTACGAGCAGTACTTC.

This clonotype was detected only a few times. The chain couples TRBV25-1 to TRBJ1-2; D unresolved. This CDR3 comprises 12 residues. CDR1 and CDR2 (germline): MGHDK, SYGVNS. V was shortened by 6 bases and J by 5 bases, with 10 bases between the two germline ends. Here the CDR3 reads CASSAFSYGYTF. The DNA of the CDR3 is TGTGCCAGCAGCGCTTTTTCATATGGCTACACCTTC.

A few counts support this clonotype. This chain connects TRBV4-1 to TRBJ2-3; TRBD2 matches 12 bases. Looked up from germline, CDR1 is MGHRA and CDR2 is YSYEKL. The CDR3 loop spans 15 amino acids. Trimming at V came to 7 bases and at J to 4 bases, leaving 6 bases not matched to a gene. CDR3 nucleotides: TGCGCCAGCACGACGACTAGCGGGAGTGCAGATACGCAGTATTTT. Encoded protein: CASTTTSGSADTQYF.

This chain connects TRBV5-1 to TRBJ2-1, with a possible D match to TRBD2 (6 bases). V lost 4 bases and J lost 0, with 11 bases in between. Germline V lookup: CDR1 SGHRS, CDR2 YFSETQ. The CDR3 sequence is 15 residues long. The CDR3 DNA sequence: TGCGCCAGCAGCCCGGAGGGAATCTCCTACAATGAGCAGTTCTTC. It translates to CASSPEGISYNEQFF.

This clonotype was picked up a small number of times. The rearrangement links TRBV10-3 to TRBJ2-1; D gene unclear. Trimming shortened V by 6 bases and J by 6 bases, and 15 bases separated the two germline ends. The CDR3 extends over 14 amino acids. The germline CDR1 and CDR2 sequences are ENHRY and SYGVKD. The CDR3 spells CAIRGDKEGNEQFF. The DNA for the CDR3 is TGTGCCATCAGGGGTGACAAGGAAGGCAATGAGCAGTTCTTC.

This clonotype is a singleton in its sample. The CDR3, as DNA: TGTGCCAGCAGTTTATCTACCCCCGGCCTGGGTGGCTACACCTTC. This translates into CASSLSTPGLGGYTF. The gene calls are TRBV28 and TRBJ1-2; D unclear. The CDR3 runs 15 residues. The V gene lost 1 base and the J gene lost 7 bases, with 16 bases spanning the gap. Germline-derived CDR1 and CDR2 are MDHEN and SYDVKM.

CDR3 loop: CASSLGLSAGTGVRGEQFF. The CDR3 DNA sequence: TGTGCCAGCAGCTTAGGCCTATCGGCCGGGACAGGGGTTCGGGGTGAGCAGTTCTTC. V gene TRBV13 combines with J gene TRBJ2-1; 10 nucleotides align to TRBD1. CDR3 length equals 19 residues. V dropped 0 bases and J dropped 9; count of bases not matched to a gene: 17. CDR1 and CDR2 from the germline V gene are PRHDT and FYEKMQ (reference sequence).